The clone carrying this T cell receptor (beta chain) was recorded a few times. This specimen comes from a study of identical twins. TCRdb called the 5' RACE reads again in MiXCR, with one record for every CDR3 protein. The sample yields under 400,000 distinct CDR3 sequences, 9% to 10% seen once. CDR1 is MNHNS, CDR2 SASEGT, per germline. This CDR3 spans 15 amino acids. The V gene end was trimmed by 10 bases and the J gene end by 4 bases; junction bases not matched to a gene: 12. The J gene is TRBJ2-1, the V gene TRBV6-1; 8 bases are a match to TRBD2. Material: naive T cells sorted from blood. The source is a woman in her fifties or sixties in good health. CDR3 DNA: TGTGCCACGGGGGAACGCGGGAGGAGGTACAATGAGCAGTTCTTC. Amino acid sequence: CATGERGRRYNEQFF.